This T cell receptor beta chain was profiled in a study of T cell clones after liver transplantation. Looking at the study overall: Without induction therapy, subjects received standard immunosuppression until 12-24 months post-transplant.

Points on this clone: The target antigen is unknown.

Study results and caveats: The donor-reactive repertoire was only partly measurable in two subjects, lacking donor cells.

The assay was immunoSEQ multiplex PCR, and TCRdb's table has in-frame clones only and misses some. The table includes 65,000 to 95,000 clones, about four fifths detected once. Germline values: CDR1 LNHDA, CDR2 SQIVND (reference sequence). This CDR3 is 13 amino acids long. The ends lost 5 bases at V and 3 bases at J; junction bases unmatched: 4. Sequenced material: CD4+ T cells from blood, taken before liver transplant. This sequence joins TRBV19 and TRBJ2-7; 7 positions match TRBD2. The origin of this receptor is a human donor who received a liver transplant. CDR3 in DNA: TGTGCCAGTAGTGGGAGGGCTTACTACGAGCAGTACTTC. Its protein product is CASSGRAYYEQYF.